This TCR beta chain emerged from a study of CD8 T cells in Susac syndrome. Study-wide results and limits: It was acknowledged in the study that the number of individuals who were included in its TCR sequencing and HLA analysis was relatively small.

The length of the CDR3 is 13 residues. V lost 3 bases, J lost 3 bases, and 10 bases lay in between. Germline CDR1 and CDR2: DFQATT and SNEGSKA (reference sequence). When the RNA was reverse transcribed, random hexamers were used with an input of about 0.5 to 1 ug. Multiplex PCR with immunoSEQ amplified the TCR beta CDR3 across 54 Vbeta and 13 Jbeta. TCRdb called the immunoSEQ multiplex PCR reads again in MiXCR, with one record for every CDR3 protein. This sample has about 180,000 distinct CDR3 sequences, with approximately 96% found just once. Note on this clonotype: Its cognate antigen is unknown.

TEMRA cells underwent FACS enrichment and CD8+ and CD4+ T cells underwent negative isolation. The chain employs TRBV20-1 and TRBJ2-3, with unresolved D. Sequencing input: CD4+ T cells from PBMCs. The sequence derives from a human donor with multiple sclerosis. The CDR3 DNA is TGCAGTGCTAGCCCTTCAGGAACAGATACGCAGTATTTT. This gives the protein CSASPSGTDTQYF.